The present T cell receptor beta chain was sequenced within a study of identical twins. Study-wide results and caveats: There was an excess of low generation probability in the out-of-frame alpha sequences that twins shared. The same donors were not followed; conclusions instead depended on cross-sectional statistical analysis.

Germline V gene sequence: CDR1 SGHVS, CDR2 FNYEAQ. V dropped 6 bases and J dropped 1 base, with 11 bases sitting between them. The length of the CDR3 is 14 residues. A universal primer site was added by template switching, and unique molecular identifiers were carried by the cDNA. One entry per CDR3 protein, called by TCRdb with MiXCR from the 5' RACE reads. The sample carries 700,000 to 950,000 distinct CDR3 sequences, approximately 13% recorded once. Donors were all healthy Caucasians. This clonotype showed up many times. The antigen remains unidentified. Another study also made use of these data, one on yellow fever vaccine responses in identical twins.

This receptor was taken from a woman under 30 in good health. The V call is TRBV7-6, the J call TRBJ2-3; D gene ambiguous. The sequenced sample was PBMCs. The chain's CDR3 is CASSLDRRTDTQYF. The CDR3 nucleotides read TGTGCCAGCAGTTTGGACCGACGCACAGATACGCAGTATTTT.